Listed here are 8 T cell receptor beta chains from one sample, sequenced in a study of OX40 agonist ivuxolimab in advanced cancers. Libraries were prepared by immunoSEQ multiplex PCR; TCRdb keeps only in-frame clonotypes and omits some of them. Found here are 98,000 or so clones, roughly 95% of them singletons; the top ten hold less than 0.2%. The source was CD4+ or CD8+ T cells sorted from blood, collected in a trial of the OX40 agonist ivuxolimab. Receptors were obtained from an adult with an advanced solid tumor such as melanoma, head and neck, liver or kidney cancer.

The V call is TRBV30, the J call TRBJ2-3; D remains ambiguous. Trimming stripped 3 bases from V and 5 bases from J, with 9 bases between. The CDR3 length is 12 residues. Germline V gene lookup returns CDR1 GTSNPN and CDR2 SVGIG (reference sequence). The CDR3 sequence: CAWSVTVDTQYF. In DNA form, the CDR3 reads TGTGCCTGGAGCGTAACCGTAGATACGCAGTATTTT.

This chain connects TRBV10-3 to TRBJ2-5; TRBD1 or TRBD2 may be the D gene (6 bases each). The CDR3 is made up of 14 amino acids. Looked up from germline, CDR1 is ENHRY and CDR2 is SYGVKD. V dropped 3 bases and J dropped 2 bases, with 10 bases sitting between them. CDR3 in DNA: TGTGCCATCAGTGAAGGGGGGCATCAAGAGACCCAGTACTTC. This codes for CAISEGGHQETQYF.

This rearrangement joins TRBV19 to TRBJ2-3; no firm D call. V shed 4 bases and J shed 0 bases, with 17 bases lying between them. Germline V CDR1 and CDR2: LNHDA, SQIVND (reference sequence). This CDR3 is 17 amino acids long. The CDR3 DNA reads TGTGCCAGTAGTACGTCAAACAGACGCTCTAGCACAGATACGCAGTATTTT. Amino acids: CASSTSNRRSSTDTQYF.

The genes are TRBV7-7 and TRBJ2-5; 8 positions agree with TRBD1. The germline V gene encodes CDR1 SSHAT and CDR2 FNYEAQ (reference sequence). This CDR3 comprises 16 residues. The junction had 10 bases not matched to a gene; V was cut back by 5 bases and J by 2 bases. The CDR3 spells CASSRRQGPGQETQYF. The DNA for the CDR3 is TGTGCCAGCAGCCGCCGACAGGGGCCGGGGCAAGAGACCCAGTACTTC.

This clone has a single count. The DNA for the CDR3 is TGTGCCAGCAGCTTTCGGACGGACGCGATGGGAGAGACCCAGTACTTC. Translation gives CASSFRTDAMGETQYF. This chain links TRBV11-2 with TRBJ2-5; no clear D. Germline CDR1 reads SGHAT; CDR2 reads FQNNGV. Trimming took off 3 bases at V and 4 bases at J, with 18 bases between the two ends. The CDR3 has 16 residues.

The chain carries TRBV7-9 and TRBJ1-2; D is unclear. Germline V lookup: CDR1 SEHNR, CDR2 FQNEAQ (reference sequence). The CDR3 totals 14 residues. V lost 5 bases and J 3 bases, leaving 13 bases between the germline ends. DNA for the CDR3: TGTGCCAGCAGCCTAGACACCTATTACTATGGCTACACCTTC. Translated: CASSLDTYYYGYTF.

CDR3 sequence (DNA): TGTGCCAGTAGCCCGACAGGGGGTACACATTCACCCCTCCACTTT. Translating it yields CASSPTGGTHSPLHF. The chain couples TRBV19 to TRBJ1-6, with 9 bases identical to TRBD1. The trim removed 6 bases at V and 8 bases at J, leaving 8 bases unmatched. This CDR3 has 15 residues. Germline V gives CDR1 LNHDA, CDR2 SQIVND (reference sequence).

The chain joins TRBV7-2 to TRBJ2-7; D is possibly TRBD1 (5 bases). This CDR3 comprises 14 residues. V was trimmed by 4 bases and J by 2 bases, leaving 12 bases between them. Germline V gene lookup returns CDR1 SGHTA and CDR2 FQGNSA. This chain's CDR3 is CASSWAQGPYEQYF. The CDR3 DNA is TGTGCCAGCAGCTGGGCCCAGGGCCCCTACGAGCAGTACTTC.